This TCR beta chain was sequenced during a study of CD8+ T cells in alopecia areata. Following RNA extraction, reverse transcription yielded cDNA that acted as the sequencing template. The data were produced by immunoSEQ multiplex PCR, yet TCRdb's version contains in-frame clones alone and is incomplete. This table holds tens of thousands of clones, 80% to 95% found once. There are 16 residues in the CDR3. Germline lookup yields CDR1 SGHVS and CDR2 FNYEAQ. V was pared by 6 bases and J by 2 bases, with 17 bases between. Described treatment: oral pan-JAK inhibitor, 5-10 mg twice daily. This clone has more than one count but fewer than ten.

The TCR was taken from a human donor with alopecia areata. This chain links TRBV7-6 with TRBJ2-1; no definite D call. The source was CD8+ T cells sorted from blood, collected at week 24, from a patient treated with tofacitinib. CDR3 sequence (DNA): TGTGCCAGCAGTCCGTTGTCTCAGGAGCCCTACAATGAGCAGTTCTTC. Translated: CASSPLSQEPYNEQFF.